This T cell receptor beta chain originates from a study of control samples from healthy donors and cancer patients. Libraries were prepared by immunoSEQ multiplex PCR; TCRdb keeps only in-frame clonotypes and omits some of them. The data hold 70,000 to 75,000 clones, with about 95% observed a single time. The CDR3 is 13 residues long. Germline CDR1 reads MNHEY; CDR2 reads SMNVEV (reference sequence). Trimming cost V 5 bases and J 5 bases, with 12 bases left between them. The chain joins TRBV27 to TRBJ1-1; tentative D call: TRBD1 (6 bases). The sequence derives from a young woman in good health. Material for sequencing was blood. CDR3 bases: TGTGCCAGCAGTAACCAGGGGAGGACTGAAGCTTTCTTT. Amino acids: CASSNQGRTEAFF.